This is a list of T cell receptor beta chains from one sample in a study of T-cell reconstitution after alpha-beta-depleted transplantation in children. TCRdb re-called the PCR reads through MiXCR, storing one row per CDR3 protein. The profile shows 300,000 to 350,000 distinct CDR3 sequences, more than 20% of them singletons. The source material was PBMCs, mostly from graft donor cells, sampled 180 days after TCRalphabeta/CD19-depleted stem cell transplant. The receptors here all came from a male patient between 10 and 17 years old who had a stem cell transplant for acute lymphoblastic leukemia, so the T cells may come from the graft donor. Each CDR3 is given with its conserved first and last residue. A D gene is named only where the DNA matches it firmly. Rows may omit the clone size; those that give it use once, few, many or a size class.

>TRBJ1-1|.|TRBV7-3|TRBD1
TGTGCCAGCAGCCCGAGACAGGGATCGAACACTGAAGCTTTCTTT
CASSPRQGSNTEAFF
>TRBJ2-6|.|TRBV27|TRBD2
TGTGCCAGCAGTTTAATCGGTAGCGGGAGGGCCCTTGGGGCCAACGTCCTGACTTTC
CASSLIGSGRALGANVLTF
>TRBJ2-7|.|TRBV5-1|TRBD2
TGCGCCAGCAGCTTGGCGTCGGGACTAGCGGGCTACGAGCAGTACTTC
CASSLASGLAGYEQYF
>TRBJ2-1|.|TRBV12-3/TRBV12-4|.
TGTGCCAGCACCGGTGGGACACCCTCTAGGAATGAGCAGTTCTTC
CASTGGTPSRNEQFF
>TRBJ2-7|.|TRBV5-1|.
TGCGCCAGCAGCCGTCTACCTTTTGGTCCCGTGGGGCCCTACGAGCAGTACTTC
CASSRLPFGPVGPYEQYF
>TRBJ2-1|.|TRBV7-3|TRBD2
TGTGCCAGCAGTCTTAGCGGGAGGGGGGACAATGAGCAGTTCTTC
CASSLSGRGDNEQFF
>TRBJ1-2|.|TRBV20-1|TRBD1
TGCAGTGCCCCGGACAGGGGCGACTACGGCTACACCTTC
CSAPDRGDYGYTF
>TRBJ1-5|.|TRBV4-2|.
TGTGCCAGCAGCCAATCCCGGGAGGTCAATCAGCCCCAGCATTTT
CASSQSREVNQPQHF
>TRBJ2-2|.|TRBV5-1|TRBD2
TGCGCCAGCAGCTTGGCTCGTGGGAGGGAGCTGCTTTTT
CASSLARGRELLF
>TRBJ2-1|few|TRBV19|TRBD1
TGTGCCACCCAAGCAGGGGGCCCTCAAAAGGAGCAGTTCTTC
CATQAGGPQKEQFF
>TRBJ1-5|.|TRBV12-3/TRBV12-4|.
TGTGCCAGCAGTTTTATGGCAGGGCGGACGTCATGGCAGCCCCAGCATTTT
CASSFMAGRTSWQPQHF
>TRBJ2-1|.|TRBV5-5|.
TGTGCCAGCAACTTTTGGGGAAATGAGCAGTTCTTC
CASNFWGNEQFF
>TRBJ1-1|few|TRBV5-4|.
TGTGCCAGCAGTGACGGTTATAGTGAGAACACTGAAGCTTTCTTT
CASSDGYSENTEAFF
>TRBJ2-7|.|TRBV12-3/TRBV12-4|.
TGTGCCAGCAGTTTTTCCCGGGATAGGACCTACGAGCAGTACTTC
CASSFSRDRTYEQYF
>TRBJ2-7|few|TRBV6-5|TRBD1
TGTGCCAGCAGTTACTCAGGGGGCGCTGGCTACGAGCAGTACTTC
CASSYSGGAGYEQYF
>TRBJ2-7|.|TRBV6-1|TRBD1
TGTGCCAGCAGTGAACGGACAGGAGTACTCTACGAGCAGTACTTC
CASSERTGVLYEQYF
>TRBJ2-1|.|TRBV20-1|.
TGCAGTGCTAGATGGGGGTTCTCCTACAATGAGCAGTTCTTC
CSARWGFSYNEQFF
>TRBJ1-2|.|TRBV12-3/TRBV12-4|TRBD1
TGTGCCAGCAGTACGCCGGGACAGGGAAACTATGGCTACACCTTC
CASSTPGQGNYGYTF
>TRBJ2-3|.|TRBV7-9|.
TGTGCCAGCAGCCTGCCCAGGGGAAGGGGGACAGATACGCAGTATTTT
CASSLPRGRGTDTQYF
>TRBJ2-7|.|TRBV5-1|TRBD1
TGCGCCAGCAGCTCGCTAGGACAGGGATGGGACGAGCAGTACTTC
CASSSLGQGWDEQYF
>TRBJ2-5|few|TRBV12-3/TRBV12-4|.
TGTGCCAGCCAGCGAGGCAGGGGTGTTTCAGAGACCCAGTACTTC
CASQRGRGVSETQYF
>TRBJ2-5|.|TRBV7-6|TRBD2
TGTGCCAGCAGCTTAGGTTGGGGAGGGCAAGAGACCCAGTACTTC
CASSLGWGGQETQYF
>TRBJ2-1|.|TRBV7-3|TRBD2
TGTGCCAGCAGCCTCCGACATTGGGAGGGGAATGAGCAGTTCTTC
CASSLRHWEGNEQFF
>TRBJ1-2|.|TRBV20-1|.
TGCAGTGCCCAACCGACTAACTATGGCTACACCTTC
CSAQPTNYGYTF
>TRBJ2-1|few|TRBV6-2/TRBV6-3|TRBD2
TGTGCCAGCAGTTACCCGAGGACAGCGACTAGCGGGATAAGGGTCTACAATGAGCAGTTCTTC
CASSYPRTATSGIRVYNEQFF
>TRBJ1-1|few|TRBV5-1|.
TGCGCCAGCAGCTTGTCACGGGGGGTCCCGAACACTGAAGCTTTCTTT
CASSLSRGVPNTEAFF
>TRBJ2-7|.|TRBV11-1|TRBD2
TGTGCCAGCAGCGACGAAAGGGGACTAACGGGAGTAGGCTACGAGCAGTACTTC
CASSDERGLTGVGYEQYF
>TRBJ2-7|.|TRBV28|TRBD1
TGTGCCAGCAGTTCGATGGACAGGAAAGCGTACGAGCAGTACTTC
CASSSMDRKAYEQYF
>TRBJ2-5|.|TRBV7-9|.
TGTGCCAGCAGCTTTGTTACTACCCAAGAGACCCAGTACTTC
CASSFVTTQETQYF